The 10 T cell receptor beta chains listed next were all sequenced from one sample in a study of CD8 T cells in Susac syndrome. An amount of RNA that ranged from roughly 0.5 to 1 ug was reverse transcribed with random hexamers. TCRdb recomputed calls from the immunoSEQ multiplex PCR reads with MiXCR, one row per CDR3 protein. The sample yields about 150,000 distinct CDR3 sequences, 85% to 95% seen once. Input material: CD4+ T cells from PBMCs. These TCRs come from a human donor with Susac syndrome.

The chain links TRBV29-1 to TRBJ2-1; D unclear. The V end was cut by 6 bases, the J end by 2 bases, with 11 bases between. The CDR3 is 13 residues long. Per germline, CDR1 SQVTM and CDR2 ANQGSEA. The CDR3 sequence: CSVALGTYNEQFF. For the CDR3, the DNA is TGCAGCGTCGCCCTGGGAACCTACAATGAGCAGTTCTTC.

The chain couples TRBV12-3 or TRBV12-4 to TRBJ2-2, with 11 bases that match TRBD1. This CDR3 has 16 amino acids. V trimming: 7 bases; J trimming: 5 bases; junction bases outside the gene matches: 9. CDR3 residues: CASTRTGGAGTGELFF. CDR3 DNA: TGTGCCAGCACCCGGACAGGGGGCGCGGGGACCGGGGAGCTGTTTTTT.

The chain has TRBV11-3 and TRBJ2-2; perhaps TRBD2 as D (6 bases). Trimming cost V 3 bases and J 6 bases, with 11 bases left between them. This CDR3 is 14 amino acids long. Germline V gives CDR1 SGHNT, CDR2 YENEEA. The CDR3 nucleotides read TGTGCCAGCAGCTTCCAAACTAGCTCCGGGGAGCTGTTTTTT. This encodes CASSFQTSSGELFF.

This clonotype came up once. The J gene is TRBJ2-5, the V gene TRBV29-1, with D possibly matching TRBD2 (6 bases). V was cut by 7 bases and J by 7 bases, with 19 bases left in between. Germline V lookup: CDR1 SQVTM, CDR2 ANQGSEA. This CDR3 has 13 amino acids. In DNA form, the CDR3 reads TGCAGCGCTACCGAAGACGCCGGGGGGACCCAGTACTTC. Amino acid sequence: CSATEDAGGTQYF.

The chain employs TRBV10-3 and TRBJ2-3; no reliable D call. The germline V gene has CDR1 ENHRY and CDR2 SYGVKD. Trimming stripped 2 bases from V and 0 bases from J, with 6 bases between. The CDR3 is made up of 14 amino acids. The CDR3 reads CAISEVRSTDTQYF. CDR3 sequence (DNA): TGTGCCATCAGTGAGGTTCGGAGCACAGATACGCAGTATTTT.

V is TRBV20-1 and J is TRBJ2-2; 8 bases fit TRBD2. The CDR3 is 15 residues long. V was pared by 5 bases and J by 4 bases, with 9 bases of the junction left unmatched. The germline CDR1 and CDR2 sequences are DFQATT and SNEGSKA (reference sequence). The chain's CDR3 is CSAGPGGAGTGELFF. The CDR3 region has the DNA TGCAGTGCTGGACCCGGGGGGGCAGGCACCGGGGAGCTGTTTTTT.

CDR3 residues: CASRHDREDQPQHF. The CDR3 bases are TGTGCCAGCAGGCATGACAGGGAAGATCAGCCCCAGCATTTT. The V call is TRBV12-3 or TRBV12-4, the J call TRBJ1-5, with TRBD1 matching over 7 bases. This CDR3 is 14 amino acids long. Unmatched junction bases numbered 7, after V lost 6 bases and J lost 5 bases.

In regard to this clonotype: Mismatch with germline at one junction end may stem from a read error. This chain links TRBV29-1 with TRBJ1-1; D unresolved. Germline V gives CDR1 SQVTM, CDR2 ANQGSEA. The CDR3 length is 12 residues. This chain's CDR3 is CSVEDPGREVFF. The DNA of the CDR3 is TGCAGCGTTGAAGATCCTGGGAGGGAAGTTTTCTTT.

For the CDR3, the DNA is TGCAGCGTTGGGGTCGGGACCCGCGCGGGGACCCAGTACTTC. It encodes CSVGVGTRAGTQYF. The chain joins TRBV29-1 to TRBJ2-5; D may be TRBD1 or TRBD2 (5 bases each). Germline V gene data show CDR1 as SQVTM and CDR2 as ANQGSEA. The CDR3 extends over 14 amino acids. V was clipped by 4 bases and J by 7 bases, with 19 bases between them.

CDR3 sequence reads: CASSLVPSSGELFF. The CDR3 nucleotides read TGCGCCAGCAGCTTGGTTCCTAGCTCCGGGGAGCTGTTTTTT. The chain links TRBV5-1 to TRBJ2-2, with a possible D match to TRBD2 (5 bases). CDR3 size: 14 residues. The germline gives CDR1 SGHRS, CDR2 YFSETQ. Between the trimmed V and J ends, which lost 0 bases and 6 bases, there was a span of 9 bases.